The clone carrying this T cell receptor beta chain has just a few counts. Its specificity is not known. Stated time point: persistent/refractory GD, antithyroid drugs over 5 years with positive TRAb. TCR sequences were obtained from RNA taken from PBMCs. The data stem from a study of regulatory T cells in long-lasting Graves disease. Study findings and constraints: Fewer public clonotypes were shared by new patients (approximately 970) than by persistent patients (around 2,800).

This CDR3 region has 15 residues. Trimming took off 2 bases at V and 2 bases at J, with 12 bases between the two ends. In germline, CDR1 is SQVTM, CDR2 ANQGSEA. To make TCR beta libraries, researchers used iRepertoire HTBI primers and Arm-PCR of CDR3 regions. TCRdb analysed the multiplex PCR reads with MiXCR anew, one entry per CDR3 protein. Here the sample spans some 280,000 distinct CDR3 sequences, around 20% being singletons. The sample was peripheral blood mononuclear cells (PBMCs), taken when the disease was refractory, from a patient treated with antithyroid drugs. This sequence was found in a female donor with Graves disease. The chain couples TRBV29-1 to TRBJ2-2; D might be TRBD2 (6 bases). CDR3 DNA sequence: TGCAGCGTTGAATGGGGGGATCGAAACACCGGGGAGCTGTTTTTT. Its translation: CSVEWGDRNTGELFF.